This T cell receptor beta chain was profiled in a study of T cell responses to AZD1222 COVID-19 vaccine (TCRdb year 2021). Background for the entire study: TCR sequencing was performed for roughly 240 trial participants, of whom about 200 were given two doses of AZD1222 and some 25 were given two doses of MenACWY control vaccine. Trial participants were enrolled into age subgroups of 18-55, 56-69 and 70-plus years, which contained about 150, 27 and 61 TCR-sequenced participants, respectively.

CDR1 and CDR2 are drawn from the germline V gene: MGHRA, YSYEKL. Inclusive of the bounding cysteine and phenylalanine, the CDR3 is 15 residues long. Left in the record is the CDR3 DNA by itself, 45 bases read in frame from the first base. V trim: 2 bases; J trim: 6 bases; unmatched bases: 6. Broader findings and caveats from the paper: Conclusions about previously exposed vaccinees are limited, since just five or six AZD1222 recipients were seropositive for SARS-CoV-2 at baseline. Reportedly, close to half of the unique spike-specific TCRs recognized epitopes lying outside the regions that are mutated in the B.1.351 and B.1.1.7 variants. Most participants were white British and females outnumbered males, and the authors suggested that clonal diversity may have been underestimated. Because no day 14 peak-response samples were available, the repertoires could be characterized only after the peak T cell response. In the small 56-69-year group, the increase in depth fell short of significance, most likely because of low power. The vaccine-associated CD4 TCRs covered the entire spike protein, and the dominant responses fell in regions 160-218 and 743-854. After two AZD1222 doses, both the breadth and the depth of spike-specific TCRs were significantly higher than at day 0 and than in MenACWY recipients.

On this clone itself: The antigen this receptor binds is unknown. No base quality values were provided; no much bigger clone lies one nucleotide off.

The CDR3 regions of human TCRbeta chains were analyzed by immunosequencing. Per the original workflow: TCRs in the repertoires were matched against a reference library of SARS-CoV-2-specific TCRs that had been generated with the MIRA antigen-specificity platform. Breadth was defined as the fraction of unique TCRs that were SARS-CoV-2-associated, and depth was defined as the fraction of total T cells that were SARS-CoV-2-associated. Using the MIRA data, each spike-specific TCR was assigned both to the spike region to which the TCR was reactive and to a CD4 or CD8 class. Log10-transformed breadth and depth values were compared by one-way ANOVA with Sidak's multiple comparisons tests. Drawn from immuneACCESS, this table holds only the in-frame rearrangements with V and J called that TCRdb kept. Clones are partly lost; checked studies trace under half to an unresolved V gene and leave the rest unexplained. The V and J calls and clone size are taken from that table; D and trimming were inferred from the DNA. The sample contains about 160,000 clones, about 91% of them found a single time. Clones ranked in the top ten supply about 4.6% of the sample.

The time point label, as the study defines it: baseline before first vaccination. The treatment or condition label, read with the paper, signifies: meningococcal conjugate vaccine given as trial control. Samples from vaccinated people were obtained from the UK trials COV001 and COV002, which included a single-blind randomized controlled phase 2/3 trial of AZD1222 (ChAdOx1 nCoV-19) in healthy adults. For TCRbeta chain sequencing, PBMC samples from trial participants were taken at day 0 and at day 28 after the second dose. The sample consisted of peripheral blood, taken on day 0 of MenACWY control vaccination. The receptor was isolated from an adult in good health. The sequence links TRBV4-1 to TRBJ2-2, with 7 central nucleotides matching TRBD2. The CDR3: CASSQRRESAGELFF. The DNA sequence is given as TGCGCCAGCAGCCAAAGGCGGGAGTCGGCCGGGGAGCTGTTTTTT.